What follows describes a single TCR beta chain. A much larger clone sits a single nucleotide away, making a read error possible. In this CDR3 the conserved last residue, phenylalanine or tryptophan, is missing, so a read error is likely. The sample comes from a study of molecular identifiers for immune sequencing clone quantification. One entry per CDR3 protein results from TCRdb running MiXCR on the PCR reads. The sample lists 63,000 or so distinct CDR3 sequences; 15% to 20% were seen once. The V end lost 7 bases, the J end lost 7 bases, and 8 bases lay between the germline ends. Germline V gene sequence: CDR1 LNHDA, CDR2 SQIVND (reference sequence). The CDR3 contains 11 residues.

The receptor was isolated from a human donor in good health. Some libraries in this study had Jurkat cell RNA spiked in. V gene TRBV19 combines with J gene TRBJ1-5; D ambiguous. Input material: naive CD8+ T cells from blood, with Jurkat cell RNA spiked in. Subset given: FACS-sorted CD8+CD4-CCR7+CD45RA+ naive T cells. CDR3 DNA: TGTGCCAGTAAGGGTAGGCAGCCCCAGCATCTT. Translating gives CASKGRQPQHL.